This T cell receptor (beta chain) stems from a study of blood T cell repertoires in COVID-19. The wider study: Samples taken during acute and convalescent COVID-19 were collected in the United States, Italy and Spain. PBMCs, B-cell-depleted T cells, or T cells provided the cDNA or gDNA that made up the material.

The length of the CDR3 is 13 residues. Germline V gene lookup returns CDR1 MNHEY and CDR2 SMNVEV (reference sequence). V lost 10 bases and J lost 3; bases outside the gene matches: 6. Original handling: For nucleated cells, counts were estimated from reference gene primer amplification. Measured with immunoSEQ multiplex PCR; TCRdb has only the in-frame clones, and not every one. V, J and clone size derive from that table, while D and trimming were established from the DNA sequence. Here the sample spans around 130,000 clones, 70% to 90% being singletons. The receptor was derived from a man between 70 and 80 years old with active COVID-19. The material sequenced was peripheral blood. V and J are TRBV27 and TRBJ2-7; 10 bases align to TRBD1. The CDR3 DNA sequence: TGTGCCACTCGGACAGGGGGGAGCTACGAGCAGTACTTC. Translating it yields CATRTGGSYEQYF.